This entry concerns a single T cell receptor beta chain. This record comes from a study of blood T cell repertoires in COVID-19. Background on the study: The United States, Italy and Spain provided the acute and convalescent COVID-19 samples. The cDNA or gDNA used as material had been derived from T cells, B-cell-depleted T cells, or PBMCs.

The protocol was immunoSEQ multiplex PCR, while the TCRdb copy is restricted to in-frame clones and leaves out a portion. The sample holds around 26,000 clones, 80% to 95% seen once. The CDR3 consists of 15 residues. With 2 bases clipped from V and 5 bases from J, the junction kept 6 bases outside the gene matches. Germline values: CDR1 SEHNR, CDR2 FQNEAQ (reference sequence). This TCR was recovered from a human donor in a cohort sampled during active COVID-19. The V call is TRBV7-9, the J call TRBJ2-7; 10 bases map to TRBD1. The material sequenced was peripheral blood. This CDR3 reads CASSLWGQGNDEQYF. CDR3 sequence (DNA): TGTGCCAGCAGCTTATGGGGACAGGGGAATGACGAGCAGTACTTC.